The following is a T cell receptor (beta chain) sequence with its context. Its antigen remains unknown. The data were taken from a study of CD8 T cells in ankylosing spondylitis. The CDR3 totals 17 residues. V was pared by 4 bases and J by 3 bases, with 7 bases of the junction left unmatched. Germline values: CDR1 SGHRS, CDR2 YFSETQ. Quantitative molecular-barcoded 5'-RACE generated the TCR beta libraries. TCRdb ran MiXCR on the 5' RACE reads and lists one entry per CDR3 protein. Here the sample spans 350,000 to 400,000 distinct CDR3 sequences, about 20% being singletons. Overall study results and limits: Earlier authors reported some of these motif variants in reactive arthritis synovial fluid and blood. Typical of ankylosing spondylitis blood, it appeared, was a TCR beta motif of several highly homologous variants.

The chain links TRBV5-1 to TRBJ2-7, with 16 bases aligning to TRBD2. This sequence was found in a male donor with ankylosing spondylitis or in good health (not recorded which). Source material: blood, either unsorted or a sorted T cell fraction (not recorded which). The CDR3 loop is CASSQGLAGGTHYEQYF. CDR3 bases: TGCGCCAGCAGCCAGGGACTAGCGGGGGGGACCCACTACGAGCAGTACTTC.